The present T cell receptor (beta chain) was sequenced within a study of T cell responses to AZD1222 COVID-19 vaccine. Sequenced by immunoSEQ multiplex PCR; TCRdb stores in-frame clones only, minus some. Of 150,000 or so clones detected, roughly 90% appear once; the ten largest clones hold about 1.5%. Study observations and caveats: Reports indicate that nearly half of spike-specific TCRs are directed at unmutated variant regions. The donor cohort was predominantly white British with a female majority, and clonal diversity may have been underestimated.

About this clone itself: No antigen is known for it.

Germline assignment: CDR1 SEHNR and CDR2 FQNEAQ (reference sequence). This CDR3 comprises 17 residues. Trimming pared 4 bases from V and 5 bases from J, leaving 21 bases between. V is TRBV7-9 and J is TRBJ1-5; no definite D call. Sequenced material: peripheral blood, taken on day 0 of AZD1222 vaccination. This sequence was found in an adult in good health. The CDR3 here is CASSSDYLGSSDQPQHF. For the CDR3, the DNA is TGTGCCAGCAGCTCCGATTATTTGGGGTCTAGTGATCAGCCCCAGCATTTT.